The clone carrying this TCR beta chain has ten or more counts. These data originate in a study of T cells in Graves' hyperthyroidism and ophthalmopathy. About 10 ml of fresh peripheral blood supplied the PBMCs. The TCR beta CDR3 regions underwent amplification using RNA transcripts as the source. When the TCR CDR3 underwent first-round RT-PCR, the HTBI primer set was used. TCRdb used MiXCR to reprocess the multiplex PCR reads, holding one entry per CDR3 protein. The sample records about 350,000 distinct CDR3 sequences, roughly 18% being singletons. The CDR3 has 14 amino acids. Trimming stripped 7 bases from V and 5 bases from J, with 17 bases between.

This TCR was recovered from a woman aged 40 to 50 with Graves' ophthalmopathy. The chain uses TRBV12-3 or TRBV12-4 and TRBJ1-1; no clear D. The specimen sequenced was blood. DNA for the CDR3: TGTGCCAGCACCATCCCCGGTTCGGGAACTGAAGCTTTCTTT. It encodes CASTIPGSGTEAFF.